The T cell receptor beta chain under discussion was sequenced for a study of blood T cell repertoires in COVID-19. Sequenced by immunoSEQ multiplex PCR; TCRdb stores in-frame clones only, minus some. The sample holds 87,000 or so clones; 86% are singletons and the top ten take over 20%. CDR3 size: 15 residues. Unmatched junction bases numbered 4, after V lost 2 bases and J lost 4 bases. Germline V lookup: CDR1 SGHTA, CDR2 FQGNSA. The chain has TRBV7-2 and TRBJ2-7; 11 positions match TRBD2. The sequence was collected from a woman aged 80 or over in a cohort sampled during active or convalescent COVID-19. The sequenced sample consisted of peripheral blood. The CDR3 protein is CASSLFSSGRYEQYF. In DNA form, the CDR3 reads TGTGCCAGCAGCTTATTCTCTAGCGGGAGGTACGAGCAGTACTTC.